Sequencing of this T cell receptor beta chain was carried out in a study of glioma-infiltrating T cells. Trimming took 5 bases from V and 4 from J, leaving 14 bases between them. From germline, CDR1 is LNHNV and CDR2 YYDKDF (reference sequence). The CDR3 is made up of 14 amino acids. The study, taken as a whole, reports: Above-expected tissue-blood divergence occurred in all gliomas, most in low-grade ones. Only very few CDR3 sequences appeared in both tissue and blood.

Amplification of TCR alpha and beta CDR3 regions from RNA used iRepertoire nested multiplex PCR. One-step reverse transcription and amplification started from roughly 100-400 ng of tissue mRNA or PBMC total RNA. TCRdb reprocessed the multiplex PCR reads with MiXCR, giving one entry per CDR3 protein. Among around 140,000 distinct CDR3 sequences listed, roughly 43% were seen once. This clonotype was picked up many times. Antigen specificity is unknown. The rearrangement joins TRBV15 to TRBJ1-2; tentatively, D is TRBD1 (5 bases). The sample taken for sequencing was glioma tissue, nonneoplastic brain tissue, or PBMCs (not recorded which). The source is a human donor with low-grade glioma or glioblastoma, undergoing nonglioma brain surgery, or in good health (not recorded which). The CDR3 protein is CATSPMGGTYGYTF. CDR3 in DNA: TGTGCCACCAGCCCGATGGGGGGAACCTATGGCTACACCTTC.